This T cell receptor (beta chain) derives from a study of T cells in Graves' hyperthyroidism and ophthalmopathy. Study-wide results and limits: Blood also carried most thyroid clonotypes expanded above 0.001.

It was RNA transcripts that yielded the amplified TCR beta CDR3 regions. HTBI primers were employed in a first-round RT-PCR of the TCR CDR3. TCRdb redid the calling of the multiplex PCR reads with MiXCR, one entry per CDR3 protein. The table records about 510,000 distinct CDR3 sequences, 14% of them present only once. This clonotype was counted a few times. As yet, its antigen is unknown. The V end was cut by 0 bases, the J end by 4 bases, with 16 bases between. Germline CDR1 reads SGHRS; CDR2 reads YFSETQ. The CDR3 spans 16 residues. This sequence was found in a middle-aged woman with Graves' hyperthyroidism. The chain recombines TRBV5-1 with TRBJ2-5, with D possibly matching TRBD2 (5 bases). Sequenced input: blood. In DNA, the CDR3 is TGCGCCAGCAGCTTGGCCCCGGACCCCCGGGGAGAGACCCAGTACTTC. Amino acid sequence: CASSLAPDPRGETQYF. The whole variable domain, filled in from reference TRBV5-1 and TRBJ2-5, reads KAGVTQTPRYLIKTRGQQVTLSCSPISGHRSVSWYQQTPGQGLQFLFEYFSETQRNKGNFPGRFSGRQFSNSRSEMNVSTLELGDSALYLCASSLAPDPRGETQYFGPGTRLLVL.